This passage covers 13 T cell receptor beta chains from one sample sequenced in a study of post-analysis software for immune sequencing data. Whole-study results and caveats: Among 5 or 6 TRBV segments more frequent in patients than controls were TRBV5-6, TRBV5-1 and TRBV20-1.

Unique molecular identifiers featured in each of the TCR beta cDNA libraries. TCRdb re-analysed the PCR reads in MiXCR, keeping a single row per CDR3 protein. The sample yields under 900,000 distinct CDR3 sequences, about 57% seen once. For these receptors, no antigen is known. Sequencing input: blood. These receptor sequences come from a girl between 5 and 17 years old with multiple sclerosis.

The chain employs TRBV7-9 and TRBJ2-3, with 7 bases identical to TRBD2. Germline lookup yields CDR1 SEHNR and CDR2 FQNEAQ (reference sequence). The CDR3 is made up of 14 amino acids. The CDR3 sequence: CATSAWVSTDTQYF. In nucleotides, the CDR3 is TGTGCTACTAGCGCATGGGTCTCGACAGATACGCAGTATTTT.

CDR3 nucleotide sequence: TGTGCCATCAGTAAGACCGGGACAGGGGTCTCCTACGAGCAGTACTTC. It translates to CAISKTGTGVSYEQYF. The chain employs TRBV10-3 and TRBJ2-7; 10 positions agree with TRBD1. The CDR3 loop spans 16 amino acids. Trimming took 5 bases from V and 0 from J; bases not matched to a gene: 7. Germline V lookup: CDR1 ENHRY, CDR2 SYGVKD.

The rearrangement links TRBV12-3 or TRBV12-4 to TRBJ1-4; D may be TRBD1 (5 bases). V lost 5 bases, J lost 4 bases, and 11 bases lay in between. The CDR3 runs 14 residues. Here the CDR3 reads CASSNRGVNEKLFF. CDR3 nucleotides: TGTGCCAGCAGTAACCGGGGCGTTAATGAAAAACTGTTTTTT.

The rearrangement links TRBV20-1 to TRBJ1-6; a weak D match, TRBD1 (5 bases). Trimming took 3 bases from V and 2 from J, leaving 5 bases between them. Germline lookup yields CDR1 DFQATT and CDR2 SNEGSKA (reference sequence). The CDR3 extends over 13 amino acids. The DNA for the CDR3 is TGCAGTGCTAGGACAGCCTATAATTCACCCCTCCACTTT. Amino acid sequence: CSARTAYNSPLHF.

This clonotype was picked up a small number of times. DNA of the CDR3: TGTGCCAGCAGGATGGACTTCTCCCTAAATGAGCAGTTCTTC. This encodes CASRMDFSLNEQFF. This sequence joins TRBV6-5 and TRBJ2-1; a possible D gene is TRBD2 (5 bases). The V end was cut by 6 bases, the J end by 7 bases, with 16 bases between. CDR3 length: 14 residues. Germline V gene data show CDR1 as MNHEY and CDR2 as SVGAGI.

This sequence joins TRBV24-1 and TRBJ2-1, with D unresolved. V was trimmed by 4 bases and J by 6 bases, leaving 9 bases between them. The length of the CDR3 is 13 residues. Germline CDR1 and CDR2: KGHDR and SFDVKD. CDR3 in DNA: TGTGCCACCAGTGACCCTTGGACCAATGAGCAGTTCTTC. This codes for CATSDPWTNEQFF.

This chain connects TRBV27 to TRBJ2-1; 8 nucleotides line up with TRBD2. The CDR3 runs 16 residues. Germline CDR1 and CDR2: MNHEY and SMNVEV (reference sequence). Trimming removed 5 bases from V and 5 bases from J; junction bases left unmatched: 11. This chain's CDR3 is CASSLRMAGGDNEQFF. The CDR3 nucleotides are TGTGCCAGCAGTCTTCGGATGGCGGGAGGAGACAATGAGCAGTTCTTC.

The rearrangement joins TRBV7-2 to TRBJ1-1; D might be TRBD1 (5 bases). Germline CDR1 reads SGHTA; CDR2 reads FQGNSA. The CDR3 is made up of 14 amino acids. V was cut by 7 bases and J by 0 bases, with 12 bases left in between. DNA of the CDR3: TGTGCCAGCAAACCAGGGCCCATGAACACTGAAGCTTTCTTT. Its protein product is CASKPGPMNTEAFF. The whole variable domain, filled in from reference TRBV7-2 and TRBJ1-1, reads GAGVSQSPSNKVTEKGKDVELRCDPISGHTALYWYRQSLGQGLEFLIYFQGNSAPDKSGLPSDRFSAERTGGSVSTLTIQRTQQEDSAVYLCASKPGPMNTEAFFGQGTRLTVV.

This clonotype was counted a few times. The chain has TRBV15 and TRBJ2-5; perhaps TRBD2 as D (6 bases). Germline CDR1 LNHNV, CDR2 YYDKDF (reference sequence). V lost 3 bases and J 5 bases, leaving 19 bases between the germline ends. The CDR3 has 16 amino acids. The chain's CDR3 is CATSRTYGRAKETQYF. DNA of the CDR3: TGTGCCACCAGCAGGACGTACGGGAGAGCCAAGGAGACCCAGTACTTC.

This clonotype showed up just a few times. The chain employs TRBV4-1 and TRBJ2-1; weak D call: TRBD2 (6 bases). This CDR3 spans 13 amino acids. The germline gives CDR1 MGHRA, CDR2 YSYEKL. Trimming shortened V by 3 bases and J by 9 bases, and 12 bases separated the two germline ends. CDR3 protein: CASSHGTALEQFF. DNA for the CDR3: TGCGCCAGCAGCCATGGGACTGCACTTGAGCAGTTCTTC.

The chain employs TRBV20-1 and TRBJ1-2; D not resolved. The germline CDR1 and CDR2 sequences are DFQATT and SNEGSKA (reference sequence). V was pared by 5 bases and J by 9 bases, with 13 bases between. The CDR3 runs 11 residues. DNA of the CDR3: TGCAGTGCTTCTGACGGAGGTAGCTACACCTTC. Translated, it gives CSASDGGSYTF.

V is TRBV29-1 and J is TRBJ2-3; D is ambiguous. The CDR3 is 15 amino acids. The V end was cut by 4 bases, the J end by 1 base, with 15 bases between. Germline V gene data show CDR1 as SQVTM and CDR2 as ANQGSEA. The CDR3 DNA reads TGCAGCGTTGTATGGGGAAATGAGGGCACAGATACGCAGTATTTT. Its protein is CSVVWGNEGTDTQYF.

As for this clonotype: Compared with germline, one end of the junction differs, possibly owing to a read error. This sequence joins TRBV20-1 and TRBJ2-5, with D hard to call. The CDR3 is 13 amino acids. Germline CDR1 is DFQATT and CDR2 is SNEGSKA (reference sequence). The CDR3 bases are TGCAGTGCAAGAGGCGACTCCAGGGAGACCCAGTACTTC. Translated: CSARGDSRETQYF.